The rows below give T cell receptor beta chains drawn from one sample of a study of control samples from healthy donors and cancer patients. Sequencing was performed with immunoSEQ multiplex PCR; in TCRdb, only in-frame clones are kept and a portion is missing. The sample has around 89,000 clones, roughly 86% seen once. The sequencing input was blood. The origin of the receptors is a woman in her sixties in good health. CDR3s include the opening cysteine and the closing phenylalanine or tryptophan. Each record gives: CDR3 protein, clone size, V gene, J gene. Some rows mark clone size as missing; the rest say once, few, many or name a class of expanded clone.

CDR3: CASSLWTGRQETQYF
size: NA
V: TRBV5-6
J: TRBJ2-5

CDR3: CAISELVGGTDTQYF
size: NA
V: TRBV10-3
J: TRBJ2-3

CDR3: CASSLGAAGSAFSKETQYF
size: NA
V: TRBV7-8
J: TRBJ2-5

CDR3: CASSLDQGQPQHF
size: few
V: TRBV5-1
J: TRBJ1-5

CDR3: CASSSTLATVTF
size: NA
V: TRBV28
J: TRBJ1-2

CDR3: CASSYGRSYGYTF
size: few
V: TRBV6-6
J: TRBJ1-2

CDR3: CASREGADTQYF
size: NA
V: TRBV5-1
J: TRBJ2-3

CDR3: CSVEGLGGGRQFEQFF
size: NA
V: TRBV29-1
J: TRBJ2-1

CDR3: CASLTEGAYEQYF
size: NA
V: TRBV2
J: TRBJ2-7

CDR3: CASSVDGGGAGQETQYF
size: once
V: TRBV9
J: TRBJ2-5

CDR3: CASRGGTGNTEAFF
size: NA
V: TRBV7-9
J: TRBJ1-1

CDR3: CASSQDTIRRGLGPPLHF
size: NA
V: TRBV4-1
J: TRBJ1-6

CDR3: CASRRDRDRQYF
size: NA
V: TRBV7-9
J: TRBJ2-7

CDR3: CASRSSGANVLTF
size: NA
V: TRBV5-1
J: TRBJ2-6

CDR3: CASSKGGPGYGYTF
size: once
V: TRBV6-5
J: TRBJ1-2

CDR3: CASSPTGTPTYEQYF
size: NA
V: TRBV18
J: TRBJ2-7

CDR3: CASSLGSQGYGYTF
size: NA
V: TRBV10-2
J: TRBJ1-2

CDR3: CASVAGTGVSYEQYF
size: NA
V: TRBV23-1
J: TRBJ2-7

CDR3: CASSAGPYNEQFF
size: NA
V: TRBV6-2/TRBV6-3
J: TRBJ2-1

CDR3: CASSARLVGSYNEQFF
size: NA
V: TRBV7-9
J: TRBJ2-1

CDR3: CAISESTGTGNQPQHF
size: NA
V: TRBV10-3
J: TRBJ1-5

CDR3: CASSLTGFQETQYF
size: NA
V: TRBV27
J: TRBJ2-5

CDR3: CASTPQGGTEAFF
size: NA
V: TRBV11-2
J: TRBJ1-1

CDR3: CSVRRTSGANVLTF
size: NA
V: TRBV29-1
J: TRBJ2-6

CDR3: CASTPGGSQPQHF
size: NA
V: TRBV6-5
J: TRBJ1-5

CDR3: CASGWGREGTGELFF
size: NA
V: TRBV27
J: TRBJ2-2

CDR3: CASSVGPGAKNIQYF
size: NA
V: TRBV9
J: TRBJ2-4

CDR3: CASSDFGSNQPQHF
size: NA
V: TRBV3-1/TRBV3-2
J: TRBJ1-5

CDR3: CASSLSHGNQPQHF
size: NA
V: TRBV27
J: TRBJ1-5

CDR3: CATQLGRNEKLFF
size: NA
V: TRBV18
J: TRBJ1-4

CDR3: CASAGLAGAGGGELFF
size: NA
V: TRBV18
J: TRBJ2-2

CDR3: CASSQDRAVPYGYTF
size: NA
V: TRBV4-2
J: TRBJ1-2

CDR3: CASSSPGTPKGEKLFF
size: NA
V: TRBV5-6
J: TRBJ1-4

CDR3: CASSPGTSGTQYF
size: once
V: TRBV6-5
J: TRBJ2-3

CDR3: CASGAKSSPLHF
size: NA
V: TRBV28
J: TRBJ1-6

CDR3: CASSFWTGGTTRNTEAFF
size: NA
V: TRBV5-1
J: TRBJ1-1

CDR3: CAISDRQSSPLHF
size: NA
V: TRBV10-3
J: TRBJ1-6

CDR3: CASSGPRTSGGYNEQFF
size: once
V: TRBV2
J: TRBJ2-1

CDR3: CASDQSGTGGTQPQHF
size: NA
V: TRBV7-9
J: TRBJ1-5

CDR3: CASSSTAGVGEQFF
size: NA
V: TRBV7-9
J: TRBJ2-1

CDR3: CASSTRGGTVNEKLFF
size: NA
V: TRBV2
J: TRBJ1-4

CDR3: CASSYSENTEAFF
size: NA
V: TRBV6-2/TRBV6-3
J: TRBJ1-1

CDR3: CASSQPNLGVEQFF
size: NA
V: TRBV4-1
J: TRBJ2-1

CDR3: CASSLERGYEKLFF
size: NA
V: TRBV5-5
J: TRBJ1-4

CDR3: CAISGSQPLYEQYF
size: NA
V: TRBV10-3
J: TRBJ2-7

CDR3: CASSARLASTDTQYF
size: few
V: TRBV7-9
J: TRBJ2-3

CDR3: CASSVDRGFGYTF
size: NA
V: TRBV9
J: TRBJ1-2

CDR3: CASSQGEYPEAFF
size: NA
V: TRBV4-1
J: TRBJ1-1

CDR3: CASSQVGGSTGELFF
size: NA
V: TRBV14
J: TRBJ2-2

CDR3: CASSVKERSYEQYF
size: NA
V: TRBV9
J: TRBJ2-7